The 23 T cell receptor beta chains reported below all come from one sample, sequenced in a study of CD8+CD57+ T cells in acquired aplastic anemia. All sequencing subjects had displayed CD8+CD57+ cell expansion on flow cytometry. Investigators profiled TCR beta VDJ and CDR3 from genomic DNA template. TCRdb reanalysed the reads using MiXCR and keeps one entry per CDR3 protein. This sample yields more than 200,000 distinct CDR3 sequences, of which around 49% are seen a single time; nearly 20% belongs to the top ten. The sample was sorted CD4+, CD8+, or CD8+CD57+ T cells (not recorded which) from PBMCs. These receptors were taken from a human donor with aplastic anemia.

Concerning this clonotype itself: A much bigger clone sits one base away, suggesting this may be a read error. The CDR3 spells CASKLRQGHYEQYF. For the CDR3, the DNA is TGTGCCAGCAAGCTTAGACAGGGGCACTACGAGCAGTACTTC. The chain joins TRBV2 to TRBJ2-7, with TRBD1 identical over 8 bases. The CDR3 consists of 14 residues. Germline CDR1 is SNHLY and CDR2 is FYNNEI. The V segment lost 7 bases and the J segment 3 bases; nucleotides outside the gene matches: 8.

The chain has TRBV29-1 and TRBJ2-7; D may be TRBD2 (6 bases). Germline loops: CDR1 SQVTM, CDR2 ANQGSEA. The CDR3 has 13 amino acids. Trimming took 3 bases from V and 4 from J, leaving 13 bases between them. This chain's CDR3 is CSVDGAGTYEQYF. The CDR3 DNA follows: TGCAGCGTTGACGGCGCGGGAACATACGAGCAGTACTTC.

The V gene is TRBV2, the J gene TRBJ2-7; D is undetermined. The CDR3 is 12 residues long. V was clipped by 6 bases and J by 6 bases, with 12 bases between them. The V gene's germline CDR1 is SNHLY and CDR2 FYNNEI. The CDR3 sequence: CASSLKNPEQYF. In DNA, the CDR3 is TGTGCCAGCAGCTTAAAGAACCCCGAGCAGTACTTC. Full variable domain (missing parts from reference TRBV2 and TRBJ2-7): EPEVTQTPSHQVTQMGQEVILRCVPISNHLYFYWYRQILGQKVEFLVSFYNNEISEKSEIFDDQFSVERPDGSNFTLKIRSTKLEDSAMYFCASSLKNPEQYFGPGTRLTVT.

This clonotype was seen at least ten times. The rearrangement uses TRBV11-2 and TRBJ1-1; 7 nucleotides align to TRBD1. V shed 5 bases, J shed 3 bases, and the junction held 6 bases outside the gene matches. This CDR3 contains 14 residues. Germline CDR1 and CDR2: SGHAT and FQNNGV. CDR3 DNA: TGTGCCAGCAGCCGACAGGGCCGGGACACTGAAGCTTTCTTT. Translated: CASSRQGRDTEAFF.

This rearrangement joins TRBV7-3 to TRBJ1-1, with a tentative D call TRBD1 (5 bases). Per germline, CDR1 SGHTA and CDR2 FQGTGA. The V end lost 6 bases, the J end lost 2 bases, and 13 bases lay between the germline ends. The CDR3 loop spans 14 amino acids. This chain's CDR3 is CASSPGSGNTEAFF. CDR3 coding DNA: TGTGCCAGCAGTCCAGGGTCTGGAAACACTGAAGCTTTCTTT.

This chain joins TRBV7-2 and TRBJ1-2, with 7 bases aligning to TRBD1. Losses at the gene ends were 5 bases for V and 3 bases for J; bases not matched to a gene: 6. Germline V gives CDR1 SGHTA, CDR2 FQGNSA. CDR3 length equals 14 residues. As DNA, the CDR3 is TGTGCCAGCAGCCCTCAGACAGGGTACTATGGCTACACCTTC. Translated: CASSPQTGYYGYTF.

This clonotype showed up many times. The genes are TRBV7-3 and TRBJ2-3, with D perhaps being TRBD1 or TRBD2 (5 bases each). The CDR3 covers 14 residues. Trimming took off 5 bases at V and 0 bases at J, with 9 bases between the two ends. In germline, CDR1 is SGHTA, CDR2 FQGTGA. The chain's CDR3 is CASSPGTSTDTQYF. The CDR3, as DNA: TGTGCCAGCAGCCCCGGGACCAGCACAGATACGCAGTATTTT.

As for this clonotype: A read error may explain this, as a much larger clone is one base away. V is TRBV6-1 and J is TRBJ1-5, with D uncertain. The germline V gene has CDR1 MNHNS and CDR2 SASEGT. The CDR3 has 12 residues. V gave up 6 bases and J gave up 5 bases, with 8 bases separating them. The CDR3 region has the DNA TGTGCCAGCAGGGACGGGGATCAGCCCCAGCATTTT. Residues: CASRDGDQPQHF.

V usage is TRBV29-1 and J usage is TRBJ2-7; D is uncertain. The CDR3 runs to 13 residues. Trimming cost V 7 bases and J 4 bases, with 17 bases left between them. Germline assignment: CDR1 SQVTM and CDR2 ANQGSEA. Written as DNA, the CDR3 is TGCAGCGCGAGACACCTCTCGGATTACGAGCAGTACTTC. It is translated as CSARHLSDYEQYF.

Ten or more counts support this clonotype. The genes are TRBV11-2 and TRBJ2-5, with no clear D. Germline loops: CDR1 SGHAT, CDR2 FQNNGV. The CDR3 contains 11 residues. V was clipped by 6 bases and J by 5 bases, with 7 bases between them. CDR3 bases: TGTGCCAGCAGTCCCGCGGAGACCCAGTACTTC. Translating it yields CASSPAETQYF.

In this sample, this clonotype turned up many times. The gene calls are TRBV30 and TRBJ1-5; D is possibly TRBD1 (5 bases). The germline V gene encodes CDR1 GTSNPN and CDR2 SVGIG (reference sequence). Trimming pared 0 bases from V and 5 bases from J, leaving 8 bases between. CDR3 length: 13 amino acids. The CDR3 spells CAWSVDTDQPQHF. CDR3 DNA: TGTGCCTGGAGTGTGGACACCGATCAGCCCCAGCATTTT.

This clonotype was seen a single time. J is TRBJ1-1 and V is TRBV2, with D uncertain. V lost 6 bases, J lost 3 bases, and 14 bases lay in between. In germline, CDR1 is SNHLY, CDR2 FYNNEI. The CDR3 has 14 residues. The CDR3 sequence is CASSEGAAYTEAFF. The DNA of the CDR3 is TGTGCCAGCAGCGAGGGAGCCGCTTACACTGAAGCTTTCTTT.

This clonotype was seen a handful of times. A much larger clonotype is one base distant, so this may be a read error. V is TRBV4-1 and J is TRBJ1-2; no firm D call. CDR1 and CDR2 from the germline V gene are MGHRA and YSYEKL. The CDR3 covers 14 residues. DNA of the CDR3: TGCGCCGGCAGCCGACTGACGACAAACTATGGCTACACCTTC. Protein: CAGSRLTTNYGYTF.

V usage is TRBV5-1 and J usage is TRBJ1-6; TRBD1 matches at 9 bases. The V and J ends lost 4 bases and 8 bases, in that order; junction bases with no gene match: 7. The CDR3 consists of 15 residues. In germline, CDR1 is SGHRS, CDR2 YFSETQ. CDR3 DNA: TGCGCCAGCAGCACCGGGGACAGGGAGGATTCACCCCTCCACTTT. This sequence encodes CASSTGDREDSPLHF.

This clonotype occurred once. The chain uses TRBV30 and TRBJ2-1; D possibly corresponds to TRBD1 (5 bases). The CDR3 length is 13 residues. CDR1 is GTSNPN and CDR2 is SVGIG in the germline V gene (reference sequence). V was shortened by 0 bases and J by 12 bases, with 15 bases between the two germline ends. The CDR3 nucleotides read TGTGCCTGGAGTGTAGACAGTCGCTCTGTGCAGTTCTTC. Protein: CAWSVDSRSVQFF.

This clonotype was counted many times. The J gene is TRBJ1-1, the V gene TRBV5-4; possible D gene TRBD1, 5 bases. The CDR3 has 13 amino acids. Germline V gives CDR1 SGHNT, CDR2 YYREEE (reference sequence). V gave up 7 bases and J gave up 7 bases, with 17 bases separating them. In DNA, the CDR3 is TGTGCCAGCCGTACGAAAGAGGGGATTGAAGCTTTCTTT. Its translation: CASRTKEGIEAFF.

This clonotype was found many times. The V gene is TRBV12-3 or TRBV12-4, the J gene TRBJ2-2; D is unresolved. V lost 2 bases to trimming and J lost 7 bases, with 2 bases between them. This CDR3 is built from 11 residues. The CDR3 nucleotides read TGTGCCAGCAGTTTAAGCGGGGAGCTGTTTTTT. This sequence encodes CASSLSGELFF.

The chain is built from TRBV5-5 and TRBJ2-3; D gene uncertain. Deletions cut 4 bases from V and 6 bases from J, with 6 bases between. The CDR3 consists of 11 residues. CDR1 is SGHKS and CDR2 is YYEKEE in the germline V gene (reference sequence). CDR3 amino acids: CASSTFDTQYF. For the CDR3, the DNA is TGTGCCAGCAGCACATTCGATACGCAGTATTTT.

The CDR3 nucleotides are TGTGCCAGCAGCTTCAATGGCCCGCCAGATACGCAGTATTTT. Encoded protein: CASSFNGPPDTQYF. The chain has TRBV7-8 and TRBJ2-3; D gene ambiguous. The CDR3 has 14 residues. Trimming left V 3 bases short and J 4 bases short, with 11 bases between. In germline, CDR1 is SGHVS, CDR2 FQNEAQ. Based on the CDR3 plus reference TRBV7-8 and TRBJ2-3, the full variable domain is GAGVSQSPRYKVAKRGQDVALRCDPISGHVSLFWYQQALGQGPEFLTYFQNEAQLDKSGLPSDRFFAERPEGSVSTLKIQRTQQEDSAVYLCASSFNGPPDTQYFGPGTRLTVL.

V gene TRBV24-1 combines with J gene TRBJ2-2, with TRBD1 identical over 9 bases. Germline CDR1 KGHDR, CDR2 SFDVKD. The CDR3 has 17 residues. V was clipped by 3 bases and J by 1 base; unmatched bases: 5. In nucleotides, the CDR3 is TGTGCCACCAGTGATGTAGTGGGACAGGGGAACACCGGGGAGCTGTTTTTT. Translating it yields CATSDVVGQGNTGELFF.

This clonotype occurred many times. The chain couples TRBV12-3 or TRBV12-4 to TRBJ2-1; 12 bases are shared with TRBD2. The junction had 7 bases not matched to a gene; V was cut back by 4 bases and J by 9 bases. The length of the CDR3 is 15 residues. The CDR3 region has the DNA TGTGCCAGCAGTTCTAGCGGGGGGGCCATCGGTGAGCAGTTCTTC. Amino acid sequence: CASSSSGGAIGEQFF.

The rearrangement uses TRBV30 and TRBJ2-5; 8 bases are a match to TRBD1. After removal of 0 bases from V and 4 bases from J, the junction contained 10 bases not matched to a gene. This CDR3 spans 16 amino acids. Germline loops: CDR1 GTSNPN, CDR2 SVGIG (reference sequence). The CDR3 loop is CAWSVRTGGSTETQYF. CDR3 DNA sequence: TGTGCCTGGAGTGTAAGAACAGGGGGATCGACAGAGACCCAGTACTTC.

This clonotype was observed at least ten times. J is TRBJ2-1 and V is TRBV20-1; the match to TRBD1 covers 9 bases. Looked up from germline, CDR1 is DFQATT and CDR2 is SNEGSKA (reference sequence). V was clipped by 6 bases and J by 4 bases; unmatched bases: 7. The CDR3 extends over 14 amino acids. As DNA, the CDR3 is TGCAGTGCGGTTTCGGGACAGGGTTACAATGAGCAGTTCTTC. Translating gives CSAVSGQGYNEQFF.